This T cell receptor (beta chain) comes out of a study of blood T cell repertoires in COVID-19. Study summary: The study drew acute and convalescent COVID-19 samples from the United States, Italy and Spain.

V was trimmed by 4 bases and J by 3 bases, leaving 17 bases between them. The CDR3 is 15 amino acids. Per germline, CDR1 SGHRS and CDR2 YFSETQ. Data came from immunoSEQ multiplex PCR; TCRdb stores just in-frame clones and leaves some out. The sample consists of under 150,000 clones, about nine tenths of them appearing once. The sequenced sample consisted of peripheral blood. This rearrangement joins TRBV5-1 to TRBJ2-7, with no clear D. This TCR came from a man between 50 and 59 years old with active COVID-19. CDR3 sequence (DNA): TGCGCCAGCAGCCCTACGCCGACAAGTAGCTACGAGCAGTACTTC. It codes for CASSPTPTSSYEQYF.